What follows are 5 T cell receptor beta chains derived from one specimen sequenced in a study of cytomegalovirus exposure and HLA in healthy donors. Primers included in the PCR were 60 Vbeta and 13 Jbeta primers. The assay was immunoSEQ multiplex PCR, and TCRdb's table has in-frame clones only and misses some. The sample has over 100,000 clones, less than 85% seen once; the top ten hold 2.5% to 3%. The sample comprised PBMCs. The receptors were gathered from a man between 40 and 49 years old in good health and CMV-seronegative.

V and J are TRBV6-1 and TRBJ2-2; 7 bases are shared with TRBD1. Per the germline V gene, CDR1 is MNHNS and CDR2 is SASEGT. The V gene end was trimmed by 3 bases and the J gene end by 4 bases; junction bases not matched to a gene: 8. The CDR3 totals 16 residues. CDR3 residues: CASSDTGTVPTGELFF. CDR3 DNA: TGTGCCAGCAGTGACACCGGGACAGTCCCCACCGGGGAGCTGTTTTTT.

The rearrangement uses TRBV5-1 and TRBJ2-5; 11 nucleotides align to TRBD2. CDR1 SGHRS and CDR2 YFSETQ come from the germline V gene. Losses at the gene ends were 0 bases for V and 2 bases for J; bases not matched to a gene: 3. This CDR3 is built from 16 residues. CDR3 sequence reads: CASSLGASGGQETQYF. The CDR3 region has the DNA TGCGCCAGCAGCTTGGGTGCTAGCGGGGGGCAAGAGACCCAGTACTTC. The whole variable domain, remainder taken from reference TRBV5-1 and TRBJ2-5, is KAGVTQTPRYLIKTRGQQVTLSCSPISGHRSVSWYQQTPGQGLQFLFEYFSETQRNKGNFPGRFSGRQFSNSRSEMNVSTLELGDSALYLCASSLGASGGQETQYFGPGTRLLVL.

The gene calls are TRBV20-1 and TRBJ2-7; D perhaps matches TRBD2 (5 bases). The CDR3 covers 11 residues. Germline loops: CDR1 DFQATT, CDR2 SNEGSKA (reference sequence). With 5 bases removed from V and 2 bases from J, the gap between germline ends came to 7 bases. CDR3 in DNA: TGCAGTGCTGCGGGTCCCTACGAGCAGTACTTC. It encodes CSAAGPYEQYF.

The V gene is TRBV5-6, the J gene TRBJ2-1; tentatively, D is TRBD1 (6 bases). With 0 bases removed from V and 4 bases from J, the gap between germline ends came to 11 bases. The length of the CDR3 is 15 residues. The germline V gene encodes CDR1 SGHDT and CDR2 YYEEEE. The CDR3 coding sequence is TGTGCCAGCAGCTTGGAAGGACAGAGATACAATGAGCAGTTCTTC. It specifies CASSLEGQRYNEQFF. Full variable domain (outside the CDR3, taken from reference TRBV5-6 and TRBJ2-1): DAGVTQSPTHLIKTRGQQVTLRCSPKSGHDTVSWYQQALGQGPQFIFQYYEEEERQRGNFPDRFSGHQFPNYSSELNVNALLLGDSALYLCASSLEGQRYNEQFFGPGTRLTVL.

The gene calls are TRBV6-1 and TRBJ2-1, with a weak D call TRBD1 (5 bases). The germline V gene encodes CDR1 MNHNS and CDR2 SASEGT. The CDR3 sequence is 14 residues long. The V end lost 6 bases, the J end lost 5 bases, and 14 bases lay between the germline ends. The CDR3, as DNA: TGTGCCAGCAGAGACGGACAATGGGACAATGAGCAGTTCTTC. Its translation is CASRDGQWDNEQFF.